This entry lists 16 T cell receptor beta chains sequenced from one sample in a study of beta chain features in type 1 diabetes (dated by TCRdb to 2016 to 2019). The library was produced with the immunoSEQ multiplex PCR assay. The High Capacity cDNA Reverse Transcription Kit was used to reverse transcribe all of the isolated RNA, meaning that expressed TCRB transcripts were what got sequenced. TCRdb's version of the immuneACCESS table is confined to in-frame rearrangements and falls short of the full clone set. An unresolved V gene accounts for under half of the shortfall where checked; the remainder is of unknown origin. Present in this sample are fewer than 900,000 clones, roughly 17% of which were seen just once. Jointly, the top ten make up about 0.02% of the sample. What was sequenced was naive CD4+ T cells from blood. Interpreted using the paper, the cell subset or site label stands for: true naive CD4+ T cells. The source of these receptors is a woman in her late teens or twenties in good health.

The table lists this clone with a few counts. Other DNA sequences of this sample code for an identical CDR3. V is TRBV4-2 and J is TRBJ2-5, with D perhaps matching TRBD1 or TRBD2 (5 bases each). This CDR3 has 15 amino acids. CDR1 is LGHNA and CDR2 is YNFKEQ in the germline V gene. V was trimmed by 0 bases and J by 4 bases, leaving 12 bases between them. CDR3: CASSQDGAGGETQYF. In DNA form, the CDR3 reads TGTGCCAGCAGCCAAGATGGGGCCGGAGGAGAGACCCAGTACTTC.

A few counts support this clone. The J gene is TRBJ1-2, the V gene TRBV28; perhaps TRBD1 as D (5 bases). V was shortened by 6 bases and J by 4 bases, with 12 bases between the two germline ends. The CDR3 sequence is 13 residues long. CDR1 is MDHEN, CDR2 SYDVKM, per germline. This chain's CDR3 is CASSPGHGYGYTF. DNA for the CDR3: TGTGCCAGCAGCCCAGGGCATGGCTATGGCTACACCTTC.

This clone has just a few counts. The chain is built from TRBV5-1 and TRBJ2-1, with 12 bases matching TRBD2. The CDR3 spans 16 residues. V lost 4 bases to trimming and J lost 4 bases; unmatched junction nucleotides: 6. Germline loops: CDR1 SGHRS, CDR2 YFSETQ. CDR3 nucleotide sequence: TGCGCCAGCAGCCCCCAGACTAGCGGGGGATACAATGAGCAGTTCTTC. Translating it yields CASSPQTSGGYNEQFF. The variable domain in full, completed from reference TRBV5-1 and TRBJ2-1, reads KAGVTQTPRYLIKTRGQQVTLSCSPISGHRSVSWYQQTPGQGLQFLFEYFSETQRNKGNFPGRFSGRQFSNSRSEMNVSTLELGDSALYLCASSPQTSGGYNEQFFGPGTRLTVL.

This clone appeared a few times. The chain carries TRBV28 and TRBJ2-3; TRBD2 agrees at 10 bases. V dropped 4 bases and J dropped 1; count of bases not matched to a gene: 5. CDR1 is MDHEN, CDR2 SYDVKM, per germline. The length of the CDR3 is 16 residues. This CDR3 is CASSSSSGSGTDTQYF. CDR3 nucleotide sequence: TGTGCCAGCAGTTCCTCTAGCGGGAGCGGCACAGATACGCAGTATTTT.

This clone has just a few counts. The chain carries TRBV29-1 and TRBJ2-3; D perhaps matches TRBD2 (7 bases). Trimming pared 7 bases from V and 6 bases from J, leaving 20 bases between. The CDR3 runs 14 residues. From germline, CDR1 is SQVTM and CDR2 ANQGSEA. The CDR3 loop reads CSAGGRLARDTQYF. As DNA, the CDR3 is TGCAGCGCGGGGGGCAGACTAGCACGGGATACGCAGTATTTT.

The rearrangement joins TRBV4-2 to TRBJ1-2; no reliable D call. This CDR3 contains 15 residues. Germline lookup yields CDR1 LGHNA and CDR2 YNFKEQ. The V and J ends lost 0 bases and 4 bases respectively, with 12 bases between them. CDR3: CASSQDLTSIYGYTF. The CDR3 bases are TGTGCCAGCAGCCAAGATCTTACCTCGATCTATGGCTACACCTTC.

This chain connects TRBV19 to TRBJ1-5, with a weak D call TRBD1 (5 bases). Germline V gene data show CDR1 as LNHDA and CDR2 as SQIVND (reference sequence). The V and J ends lost 3 bases and 5 bases respectively, with 8 bases between them. The CDR3 consists of 13 residues. In DNA form, the CDR3 reads TGTGCCAGTAGTATCCGCAGGGATCAGCCCCAGCATTTT. Its protein is CASSIRRDQPQHF.

This clone was found a few times. The chain carries TRBV6-5 and TRBJ1-4; a possible D gene is TRBD1 (5 bases). The germline V and J ends were trimmed by 7 bases and 4 bases, with 10 bases remaining between them. The germline V gene encodes CDR1 MNHEY and CDR2 SVGAGI. The CDR3 consists of 13 residues. The CDR3 here is CASKAGHNEKLFF. Here the CDR3 DNA reads TGTGCCAGCAAAGCAGGACATAATGAAAAACTGTTTTTT.

This chain connects TRBV7-9 to TRBJ1-3; possible D gene TRBD1, 5 bases. This CDR3 spans 15 amino acids. Germline CDR1 and CDR2: SEHNR and FQNEAQ (reference sequence). The germline V and J ends were trimmed by 3 bases and 0 bases, with 9 bases remaining between them. The CDR3 loop is CASSLGGYSGNTIYF. CDR3 coding DNA: TGTGCCAGCAGCTTGGGGGGATACTCTGGAAACACCATATATTTT.

The chain joins TRBV5-4 to TRBJ1-1; no reliable D call. The CDR3 totals 14 residues. The germline CDR1 and CDR2 sequences are SGHNT and YYREEE (reference sequence). Trimming cost V 0 bases and J 4 bases, with 10 bases left between them. The CDR3 protein is CASSLDVGPTEAFF. The CDR3 DNA reads as TGTGCCAGCAGCTTGGATGTAGGGCCCACTGAAGCTTTCTTT. Together with reference TRBV5-4 and TRBJ1-1, the CDR3 gives the full variable domain: ETGVTQSPTHLIKTRGQQVTLRCSSQSGHNTVSWYQQALGQGPQFIFQYYREEENGRGNFPPRFSGLQFPNYSSELNVNALELDDSALYLCASSLDVGPTEAFFGQGTRLTVV.

This clone was found a few times. This chain links TRBV28 with TRBJ2-3; TRBD2 agrees at 8 bases. With V trimmed by 4 bases and J by 5 bases, 11 bases remained unmatched. CDR3 length equals 16 residues. Germline V lookup: CDR1 MDHEN, CDR2 SYDVKM. The CDR3: CASSSPSSGRGDTQYF. The DNA for the CDR3 is TGTGCCAGCAGTTCGCCCTCTAGCGGGCGGGGAGATACGCAGTATTTT.

This clone was counted between two and nine times. The chain is built from TRBV18 and TRBJ1-2, with D unclear. CDR3 size: 12 residues. Germline-derived CDR1 and CDR2 are KGHSH and LQKENI. V lost 5 bases to trimming and J lost 0 bases, with 4 bases between them. CDR3 protein: CASSTANYGYTF. The CDR3 nucleotides are TGTGCCAGCTCAACAGCTAACTATGGCTACACCTTC.

CDR3 nucleotides: TGTGCCGCGGGTAGGGTGAAGGCAGTGCAGTACTTC. Amino acids: CAAGRVKAVQYF. This chain uses TRBV28 with TRBJ2-5; a weak D match, TRBD2 (5 bases). Trimming took 11 bases from V and 11 from J, leaving 21 bases between them. In germline, CDR1 is MDHEN, CDR2 SYDVKM. The CDR3 is 12 residues long.

In its sample, this clone was seen a few times. V gene TRBV4-2 combines with J gene TRBJ1-5, with 9 bases matching TRBD1. Germline V gene data show CDR1 as LGHNA and CDR2 as YNFKEQ. This CDR3 is 16 amino acids long. The V gene end was trimmed by 3 bases and the J gene end by 6 bases; junction bases not matched to a gene: 9. DNA of the CDR3: TGTGCCAGCAGCCAGGAGACAGGGGGGGTCGGTCAGCCCCAGCATTTT. Translation: CASSQETGGVGQPQHF.

CDR3 region: CASSRQTGVYEQYF. The CDR3 nucleotides are TGCGCCAGCAGCCGCCAAACAGGGGTCTACGAGCAGTACTTC. The gene calls are TRBV4-1 and TRBJ2-7; 7 bases align to TRBD1. The CDR3 consists of 14 residues. Looked up from germline, CDR1 is MGHRA and CDR2 is YSYEKL. The junction had 6 bases not matched to a gene; V was cut back by 4 bases and J by 3 bases.

In this sample, this clone turned up a few times. The rearrangement links TRBV4-2 to TRBJ2-1, with D perhaps TRBD2 (5 bases). The CDR3 length is 16 residues. The germline V and J ends were trimmed by 0 bases and 13 bases, with 22 bases remaining between them. Germline CDR1 LGHNA, CDR2 YNFKEQ. The CDR3 protein is CASSQDLTILASAQFF. The DNA for the CDR3 is TGTGCCAGCAGCCAAGACCTCACGATCCTAGCATCAGCACAGTTCTTC.